Sequencing of this T cell receptor (beta chain) was carried out in a study of T-cell reconstitution after alpha-beta-depleted transplantation in children. Germline V gene sequence: CDR1 LNHDA, CDR2 SQIVND (reference sequence). The CDR3 length is 15 residues. Germline trimming cut 4 bases from V and 2 bases from J; bases unmatched to any gene: 4. A library of TCRbeta sequences, prepared with unique molecular identifiers, was generated. One entry per CDR3 protein results from TCRdb running MiXCR on the PCR reads. Of about 230,000 distinct CDR3 sequences detected, around 12% appear once; the ten largest clones hold over 2.5%. At least ten counts were recorded for this clonotype.

The TCR comes from a human donor who donated a stem cell graft to a child with acute lymphoblastic leukemia. The source was PBMCs from the stem cell graft donor, collected from the stem cell graft. The V call is TRBV19, the J call TRBJ2-3, with 9 bases that match TRBD2. CDR3 amino acids: CASSKRLAVTDTQYF. The CDR3 DNA reads TGTGCCAGTAGTAAGAGACTAGCGGTCACAGATACGCAGTATTTT.